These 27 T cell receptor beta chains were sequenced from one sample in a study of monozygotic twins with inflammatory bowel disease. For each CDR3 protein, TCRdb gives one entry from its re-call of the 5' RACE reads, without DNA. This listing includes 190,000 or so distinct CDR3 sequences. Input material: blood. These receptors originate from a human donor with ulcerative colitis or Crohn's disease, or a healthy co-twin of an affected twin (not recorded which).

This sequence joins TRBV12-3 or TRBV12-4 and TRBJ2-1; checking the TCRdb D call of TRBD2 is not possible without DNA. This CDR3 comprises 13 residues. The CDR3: CASSFRRGNEQFF.

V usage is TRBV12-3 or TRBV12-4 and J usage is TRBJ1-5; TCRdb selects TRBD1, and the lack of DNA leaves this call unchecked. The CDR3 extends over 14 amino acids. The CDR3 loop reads CASSLTGGTQPQHF.

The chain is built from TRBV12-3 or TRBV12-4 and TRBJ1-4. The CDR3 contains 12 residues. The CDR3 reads CASRTGWVPMFF.

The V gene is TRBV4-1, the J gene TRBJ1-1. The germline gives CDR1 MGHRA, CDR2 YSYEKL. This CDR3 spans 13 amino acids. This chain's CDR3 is CASSQHPMAEAFF.

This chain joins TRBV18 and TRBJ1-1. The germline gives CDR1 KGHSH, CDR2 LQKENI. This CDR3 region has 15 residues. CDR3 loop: CASSRGGTLNTEAFF. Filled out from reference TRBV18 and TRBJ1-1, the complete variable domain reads NAGVMQNPRHLVRRRGQEARLRCSPMKGHSHVYWYRQLPEEGLKFMVYLQKENIIDESGMPKERFSAEFPKEGPSILRIQQVVRGDSAAYFCASSRGGTLNTEAFFGQGTRLTVV.

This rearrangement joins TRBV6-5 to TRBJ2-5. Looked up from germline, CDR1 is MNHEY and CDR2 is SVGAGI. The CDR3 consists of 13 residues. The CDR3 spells CASSTWVEETQYF.

CDR3: CASSPASARGDSPLHF. The chain combines TRBV18 with TRBJ1-6; lacking DNA, the TRBD1 call made by TCRdb goes unchecked. Germline values: CDR1 KGHSH, CDR2 LQKENI. The CDR3 length is 16 residues. Drawing the rest from reference TRBV18 and TRBJ1-6, the complete variable domain is NAGVMQNPRHLVRRRGQEARLRCSPMKGHSHVYWYRQLPEEGLKFMVYLQKENIIDESGMPKERFSAEFPKEGPSILRIQQVVRGDSAAYFCASSPASARGDSPLHFGNGTRLTVT.

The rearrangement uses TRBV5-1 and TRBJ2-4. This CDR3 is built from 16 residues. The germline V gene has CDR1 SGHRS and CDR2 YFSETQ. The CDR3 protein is CASSYGLVLAKNIQYF.

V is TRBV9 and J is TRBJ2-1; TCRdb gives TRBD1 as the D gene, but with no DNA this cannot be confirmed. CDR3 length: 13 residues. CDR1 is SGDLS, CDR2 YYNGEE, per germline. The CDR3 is CASSPRGSDEQFF. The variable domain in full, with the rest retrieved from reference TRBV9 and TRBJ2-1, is DSGVTQTPKHLITATGQRVTLRCSPRSGDLSVYWYQQSLDQGLQFLIQYYNGEERAKGNILERFSAQQFPDLHSELNLSSLELGDSALYFCASSPRGSDEQFFGPGTRLTVL.

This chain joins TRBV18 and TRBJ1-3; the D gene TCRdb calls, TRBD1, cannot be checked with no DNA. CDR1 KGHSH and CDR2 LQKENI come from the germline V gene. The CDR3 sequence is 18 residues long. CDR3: CASSQVSGASANGNTIYF. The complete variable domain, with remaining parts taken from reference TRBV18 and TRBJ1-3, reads NAGVMQNPRHLVRRRGQEARLRCSPMKGHSHVYWYRQLPEEGLKFMVYLQKENIIDESGMPKERFSAEFPKEGPSILRIQQVVRGDSAAYFCASSQVSGASANGNTIYFGEGSWLTVV.

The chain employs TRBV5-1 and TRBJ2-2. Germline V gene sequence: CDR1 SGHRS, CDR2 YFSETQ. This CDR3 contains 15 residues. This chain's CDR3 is CASSSGMSDTGELFF.

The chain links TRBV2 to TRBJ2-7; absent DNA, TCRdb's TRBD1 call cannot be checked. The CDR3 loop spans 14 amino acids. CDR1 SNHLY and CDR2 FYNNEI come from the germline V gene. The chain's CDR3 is CASSPTGKIYEQYF.

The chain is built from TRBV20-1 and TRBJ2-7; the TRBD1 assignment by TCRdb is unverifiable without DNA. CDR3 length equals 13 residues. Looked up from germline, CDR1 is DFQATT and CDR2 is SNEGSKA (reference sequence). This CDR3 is CSARGDRDYEQYF.

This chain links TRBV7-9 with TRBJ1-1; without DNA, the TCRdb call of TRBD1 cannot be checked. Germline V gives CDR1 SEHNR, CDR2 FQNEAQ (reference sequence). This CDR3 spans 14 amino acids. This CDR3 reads CASSLVRDHPEAFF. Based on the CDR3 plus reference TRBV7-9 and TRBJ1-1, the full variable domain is DTGVSQNPRHKITKRGQNVTFRCDPISEHNRLYWYRQTLGQGPEFLTYFQNEAQLEKSRLLSDRFSAERPKGSFSTLEIQRTEQGDSAMYLCASSLVRDHPEAFFGQGTRLTVV.

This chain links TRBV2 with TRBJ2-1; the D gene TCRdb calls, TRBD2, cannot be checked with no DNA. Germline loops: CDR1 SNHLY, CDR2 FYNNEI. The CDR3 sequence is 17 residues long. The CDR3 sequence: CASSEARMGGGVNEQFF.

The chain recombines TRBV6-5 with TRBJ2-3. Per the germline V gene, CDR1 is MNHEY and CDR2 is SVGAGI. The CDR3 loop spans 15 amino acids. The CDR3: CASSYKGTLGDTQYF.

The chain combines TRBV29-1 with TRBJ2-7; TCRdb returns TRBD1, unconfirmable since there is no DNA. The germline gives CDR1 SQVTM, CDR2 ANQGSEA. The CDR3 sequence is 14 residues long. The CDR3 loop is CSVWGQGTSYEQYF.

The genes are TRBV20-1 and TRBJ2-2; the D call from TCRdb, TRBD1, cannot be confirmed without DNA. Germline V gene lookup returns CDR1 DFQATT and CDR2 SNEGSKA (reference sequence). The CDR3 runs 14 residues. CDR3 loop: CSASSRQGGGELFF.

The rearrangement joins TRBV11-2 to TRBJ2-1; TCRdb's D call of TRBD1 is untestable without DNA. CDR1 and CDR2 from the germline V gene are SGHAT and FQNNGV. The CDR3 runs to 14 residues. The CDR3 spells CASSHKSRGYEQFF.

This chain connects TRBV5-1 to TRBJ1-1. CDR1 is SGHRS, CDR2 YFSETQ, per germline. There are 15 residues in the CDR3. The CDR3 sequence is CASSLPGVLNTEAFF.

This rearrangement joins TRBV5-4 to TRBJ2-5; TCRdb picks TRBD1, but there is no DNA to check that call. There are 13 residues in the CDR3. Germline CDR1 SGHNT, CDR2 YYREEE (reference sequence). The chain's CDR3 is CASSLLGAETQYF.

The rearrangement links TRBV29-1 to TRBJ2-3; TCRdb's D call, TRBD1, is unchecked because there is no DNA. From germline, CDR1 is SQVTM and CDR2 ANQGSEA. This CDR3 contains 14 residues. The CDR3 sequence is CSVRGRLSTDTQYF.

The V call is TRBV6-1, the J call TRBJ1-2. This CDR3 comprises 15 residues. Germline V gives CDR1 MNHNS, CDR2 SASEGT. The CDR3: CASRLEGGPNYGYTF.

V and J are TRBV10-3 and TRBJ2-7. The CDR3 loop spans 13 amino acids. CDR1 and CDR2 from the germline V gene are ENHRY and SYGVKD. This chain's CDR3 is CAISEELSYEQYF.

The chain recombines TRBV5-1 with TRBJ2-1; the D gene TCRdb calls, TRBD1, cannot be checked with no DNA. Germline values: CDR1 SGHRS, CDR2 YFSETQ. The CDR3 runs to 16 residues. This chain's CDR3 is CASSLATGVVYNEQFF.

This CDR3 is CSATSTDTQYF. This sequence joins TRBV20-1 and TRBJ2-3. The CDR3 runs 11 residues. Germline V lookup: CDR1 DFQATT, CDR2 SNEGSKA (reference sequence).

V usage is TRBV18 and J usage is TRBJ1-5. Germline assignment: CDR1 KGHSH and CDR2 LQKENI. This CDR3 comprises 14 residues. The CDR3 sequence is CASSPGTSNQPQHF.